This record looks at one T cell receptor beta chain sequence and its context. The repertoire was sequenced with immunoSEQ multiplex PCR; TCRdb's copy has only in-frame clones and lacks some. The table shows 280,000 or so clones, with roughly 86% occurring only once. This record comes from a study of blood T cell repertoires in COVID-19. Trimming removed 3 bases at V and 2 bases at J, with 10 bases between. Germline V CDR1 and CDR2: MDHEN, SYDVKM. The CDR3 loop spans 14 amino acids. The TCR originated in a woman in her fifties or sixties who had been exposed to COVID-19. This chain uses TRBV28 with TRBJ1-2, with D perhaps TRBD1 (6 bases). Sequenced: PBMCs or T cells enriched from blood (not recorded which). In DNA form, the CDR3 reads TGTGCCAGCAGTTTTTCCGGGACAAACTATGGCTACACCTTC. Protein product: CASSFSGTNYGYTF.